One and the same sample provided the 27 T cell receptor beta chains below, sequenced in a study of PD-1 blockade in classical Hodgkin lymphoma. Time point: newly diagnosed, previously untreated cHL patient sample. The study purified CD4+ T cells from thawed PBMCs using magnetic negative selection. Sequencing used immunoSEQ multiplex PCR; TCRdb keeps in-frame clones, though not all of them. The repertoire holds fewer than 35,000 clones, with roughly 90% as singletons. Sequencing was done on a sample of CD4+ T cells from blood. These receptors all stem from a human donor with classical Hodgkin lymphoma.

This chain connects TRBV6-5 to TRBJ1-5; D remains unclear. Looked up from germline, CDR1 is MNHEY and CDR2 is SVGAGI. This CDR3 region has 13 residues. Deletions cut 0 bases from V and 5 bases from J, with 5 bases between. The CDR3 here is CASSYSRDQPQHF. CDR3 nucleotide sequence: TGTGCCAGCAGTTACTCTCGGGATCAGCCCCAGCATTTT.

This chain uses TRBV2 with TRBJ1-5; D not resolved. There are 15 residues in the CDR3. V was pared by 7 bases and J by 0 bases, with 13 bases between. Germline CDR1 is SNHLY and CDR2 is FYNNEI. DNA of the CDR3: TGTGCCAGCAATTTGGCACCCTATAGCAATCAGCCCCAGCATTTT. It translates to CASNLAPYSNQPQHF.

The J gene is TRBJ1-2, the V gene TRBV6-6, with D uncertain. Deletions cut 8 bases from V and 7 bases from J, with 11 bases between. The CDR3 sequence is 11 residues long. Germline V gene sequence: CDR1 MNHNY, CDR2 SVGAGI (reference sequence). The CDR3 reads CASWVTGGYTF. The CDR3 coding sequence is TGTGCCAGCTGGGTCACCGGTGGCTACACCTTC.

V gene TRBV7-8 combines with J gene TRBJ1-5; a possible D gene is TRBD1 (6 bases). The CDR3 length is 16 residues. The V end lost 2 bases, the J end lost 1 base, and 12 bases lay between the germline ends. Germline CDR1 and CDR2: SGHVS and FQNEAQ. CDR3 coding DNA: TGTGCCAGCAGCTTATCAGGGGCGCAAAGCAATCAGCCCCAGCATTTT. Translating gives CASSLSGAQSNQPQHF.

This chain uses TRBV2 with TRBJ1-5; D call uncertain. This CDR3 is built from 14 residues. Germline V gene sequence: CDR1 SNHLY, CDR2 FYNNEI. V lost 9 bases and J 1 base, leaving 13 bases between the germline ends. Here the CDR3 reads CASTRGLSNQPQHF. DNA of the CDR3: TGTGCCAGTACCCGAGGGCTGAGCAATCAGCCCCAGCATTTT. Full variable domain (missing parts from reference TRBV2 and TRBJ1-5): EPEVTQTPSHQVTQMGQEVILRCVPISNHLYFYWYRQILGQKVEFLVSFYNNEISEKSEIFDDQFSVERPDGSNFTLKIRSTKLEDSAMYFCASTRGLSNQPQHFGDGTRLSIL.

V gene TRBV28 combines with J gene TRBJ2-7, with TRBD2 as a possible D gene (6 bases). Germline V CDR1 and CDR2: MDHEN, SYDVKM. There are 17 residues in the CDR3. Deletions cut 5 bases from V and 2 bases from J, with 22 bases between. The CDR3 is CASSLALVAGPPYEQYF. The CDR3, as DNA: TGTGCCAGCAGTCTCGCCTTAGTGGCGGGACCCCCCTACGAGCAGTACTTC.

This clone was counted a few times. The rearrangement uses TRBV5-6 and TRBJ2-5, with 12 bases identical to TRBD2. This CDR3 has 18 residues. Per the germline V gene, CDR1 is SGHDT and CDR2 is YYEEEE. The junction had 11 bases not matched to a gene; V was cut back by 0 bases and J by 5 bases. CDR3 sequence reads: CASSLGASGRAFRETQYF. The CDR3 DNA is TGTGCCAGCAGCTTGGGGGCTAGCGGGAGGGCCTTCCGGGAGACCCAGTACTTC.

The rearrangement uses TRBV9 and TRBJ1-1; 8 bases fit TRBD1. Trimming at V came to 4 bases and at J to 4 bases, leaving 3 bases not matched to a gene. CDR1 and CDR2 from the germline V gene are SGDLS and YYNGEE. This CDR3 region has 13 residues. The CDR3 nucleotides read TGTGCCAGCAGCTACGACAGGGGCACTGAAGCTTTCTTT. This encodes CASSYDRGTEAFF.

This clone was seen a few times. The chain employs TRBV6-1 and TRBJ2-7, with a possible D match to TRBD1 (6 bases). The CDR3 length is 15 residues. Germline V gene sequence: CDR1 MNHNS, CDR2 SASEGT. V was pared by 5 bases and J by 1 base, with 15 bases between. Here the CDR3 reads CASSPRDTGSYEQYF. The DNA for the CDR3 is TGTGCCAGCAGTCCCCGGGACACGGGGTCCTACGAGCAGTACTTC.

In this sample, this clone turned up a few times. The DNA for the CDR3 is TGTGCCAGCAGTTCCGCGGCAGGAGGAGGCTACACCTTC. It codes for CASSSAAGGGYTF. The chain links TRBV6-6 to TRBJ1-2; D uncertain. Trimming left V 4 bases short and J 8 bases short, with 14 bases between. Germline-derived CDR1 and CDR2 are MNHNY and SVGAGI (reference sequence). CDR3 length: 13 residues.

V usage is TRBV5-1 and J usage is TRBJ2-5, with D possibly matching TRBD2 (6 bases). Germline values: CDR1 SGHRS, CDR2 YFSETQ. V shed 4 bases and J shed 2 bases, with 12 bases lying between them. This CDR3 comprises 14 residues. The CDR3 loop is CASSPGTSQETQYF. DNA for the CDR3: TGCGCCAGCAGCCCCGGGACTTCTCAAGAGACCCAGTACTTC.

The V gene is TRBV5-1, the J gene TRBJ1-1; D not resolved. The CDR3 is 13 residues long. V dropped 6 bases and J dropped 3 bases, with 12 bases sitting between them. Per the germline V gene, CDR1 is SGHRS and CDR2 is YFSETQ. The CDR3 nucleotides are TGCGCCAGCAAGTCCCGAACGGACACTGAAGCTTTCTTT. It specifies CASKSRTDTEAFF.

V gene TRBV28 combines with J gene TRBJ1-5; no clear D. The CDR3 contains 13 residues. Trimming stripped 6 bases from V and 3 bases from J, with 9 bases between. Germline loops: CDR1 MDHEN, CDR2 SYDVKM. In nucleotides, the CDR3 is TGTGCCAGCAGGGCCATGATCAATCAGCCCCAGCATTTT. Translated, it gives CASRAMINQPQHF. The variable domain in full, completed from reference TRBV28 and TRBJ1-5, reads DVKVTQSSRYLVKRTGEKVFLECVQDMDHENMFWYRQDPGLGLRLIYFSYDVKMKEKGDIPEGYSVSREKKERFSLILESASTNQTSMYLCASRAMINQPQHFGDGTRLSIL.

The V and J genes are TRBV2 and TRBJ2-3; TRBD1 matches at 9 bases. The CDR3 is made up of 15 amino acids. V was clipped by 4 bases and J by 3 bases; unmatched bases: 5. Germline CDR1 and CDR2: SNHLY and FYNNEI. CDR3 DNA: TGTGCCAGCAGTGGGCCCGGACAGGGGACAGATACGCAGTATTTT. Encoded protein: CASSGPGQGTDTQYF.

This clone was recorded only once. The V call is TRBV11-2, the J call TRBJ1-4; D is perhaps TRBD1 (5 bases). This CDR3 contains 16 residues. CDR1 is SGHAT and CDR2 is FQNNGV in the germline V gene. With 6 bases removed from V and 4 bases from J, the gap between germline ends came to 18 bases. CDR3 amino acids: CASRRDQWGINEKLFF. The CDR3 coding sequence is TGTGCCAGCAGACGAGACCAATGGGGGATTAATGAAAAACTGTTTTTT.

The chain combines TRBV15 with TRBJ1-1; no definite D call. Between the trimmed V and J ends, which lost 0 bases and 7 bases, there was a span of 6 bases. This CDR3 region has 12 residues. Germline V gives CDR1 LNHNV, CDR2 YYDKDF (reference sequence). The CDR3 protein is CATSRDRNEAFF. The DNA of the CDR3 is TGTGCCACCAGCAGAGATCGTAATGAAGCTTTCTTT.

This chain links TRBV5-1 with TRBJ2-3, with 8 bases matching TRBD2. Germline V CDR1 and CDR2: SGHRS, YFSETQ. The CDR3 runs 14 residues. Trimming cost V 4 bases and J 2 bases; bases outside gene matches: 3. This CDR3 reads CASSLAGLTDTQYF. In DNA, the CDR3 is TGCGCCAGCAGCCTAGCGGGCCTCACAGATACGCAGTATTTT. Together with reference TRBV5-1 and TRBJ2-3, the CDR3 gives the full variable domain: KAGVTQTPRYLIKTRGQQVTLSCSPISGHRSVSWYQQTPGQGLQFLFEYFSETQRNKGNFPGRFSGRQFSNSRSEMNVSTLELGDSALYLCASSLAGLTDTQYFGPGTRLTVL.

The chain couples TRBV11-3 to TRBJ2-2, with D hard to call. V was trimmed by 5 bases and J by 3 bases, leaving 13 bases between them. The germline gives CDR1 SGHNT, CDR2 YENEEA. The CDR3 length is 15 residues. CDR3 sequence: CASSRTVQDTGELFF. The CDR3 DNA is TGTGCCAGCAGCCGGACGGTCCAGGACACCGGGGAGCTGTTTTTT.

The CDR3 nucleotides are TGTGCCACCAGCGTCTCAGGGACCGCTAATGAAAAACTGTTTTTT. Protein sequence: CATSVSGTANEKLFF. The rearrangement links TRBV15 to TRBJ1-4; D perhaps matches TRBD1 (5 bases). The CDR3 contains 15 residues. Germline V gene sequence: CDR1 LNHNV, CDR2 YYDKDF (reference sequence). Trimming removed 5 bases from V and 3 bases from J, with 13 bases in between. Full variable domain (outside the CDR3, taken from reference TRBV15 and TRBJ1-4): DAMVIQNPRYQVTQFGKPVTLSCSQTLNHNVMYWYQQKSSQAPKLLFHYYDKDFNNEADTPDNFQSRRPNTSFCFLDIRSPGLGDTAMYLCATSVSGTANEKLFFGSGTQLSVL.

The V gene is TRBV19, the J gene TRBJ2-7; D gene ambiguous. The germline gives CDR1 LNHDA, CDR2 SQIVND (reference sequence). The CDR3 consists of 13 residues. Deletions cut 9 bases from V and 1 base from J, with 13 bases between. CDR3 bases: TGTGCCAGCCGGACCCCCGGTTCCTACGAGCAGTACTTC. Residues: CASRTPGSYEQYF.

The CDR3 is CASSLTTGGRTEAFF. For the CDR3, the DNA is TGTGCCAGCAGCTTAACGACGGGGGGAAGGACTGAAGCTTTCTTT. The chain couples TRBV7-3 to TRBJ1-1, with D perhaps TRBD1 (5 bases). The CDR3 consists of 15 residues. Trimming pared 0 bases from V and 5 bases from J, leaving 13 bases between. CDR1 is SGHTA and CDR2 is FQGTGA in the germline V gene.

The chain carries TRBV19 and TRBJ2-1, with D perhaps given as TRBD1 or TRBD2 (6 bases each). Germline assignment: CDR1 LNHDA and CDR2 SQIVND (reference sequence). V lost 5 bases and J lost 7, with 18 bases in between. The CDR3 sequence is 15 residues long. CDR3 coding DNA: TGTGCCAGTAGTTCTACTCCCGGGGGCAGAAATGAGCAGTTCTTC. Protein sequence: CASSSTPGGRNEQFF.

The chain combines TRBV9 with TRBJ1-1; TRBD1 matches 10 bases. The CDR3 loop spans 17 amino acids. The junction had 9 bases not matched to a gene; V was cut back by 3 bases and J by 1 base. Germline CDR1 and CDR2: SGDLS and YYNGEE. CDR3 in amino acids: CASSGGGTGARNTEAFF. The DNA of the CDR3 is TGTGCCAGCAGCGGAGGTGGGACAGGGGCACGGAACACTGAAGCTTTCTTT.

The genes are TRBV7-9 and TRBJ2-7, with 15 bases that match TRBD2. Germline CDR1 SEHNR, CDR2 FQNEAQ (reference sequence). The V and J ends lost 5 bases and 1 base, in that order; junction bases with no gene match: 6. The CDR3 has 17 residues. The CDR3 nucleotides are TGTGCCAGCAGCCCCTGGACTAGCGGGAGGGTATCCTACGAGCAGTACTTC. This encodes CASSPWTSGRVSYEQYF.

The chain carries TRBV5-1 and TRBJ1-1; TRBD1 agrees at 10 bases. CDR3 length: 14 residues. Unmatched junction bases numbered 1, after V lost 2 bases and J lost 3 bases. Germline CDR1 and CDR2: SGHRS and YFSETQ. In DNA form, the CDR3 reads TGCGCCAGCAGCTTAGGGACAGGGGACACTGAAGCTTTCTTT. This sequence encodes CASSLGTGDTEAFF. The variable domain in full, completed from reference TRBV5-1 and TRBJ1-1, reads KAGVTQTPRYLIKTRGQQVTLSCSPISGHRSVSWYQQTPGQGLQFLFEYFSETQRNKGNFPGRFSGRQFSNSRSEMNVSTLELGDSALYLCASSLGTGDTEAFFGQGTRLTVV.

The rearrangement joins TRBV5-1 to TRBJ2-7; no clear D gene. This CDR3 has 13 residues. CDR1 is SGHRS, CDR2 YFSETQ, per germline. V lost 2 bases, J lost 0 bases, and 6 bases lay in between. In DNA form, the CDR3 reads TGCGCCAGCAGCTTTCGGACCTCCTACGAGCAGTACTTC. Protein product: CASSFRTSYEQYF.

This clone showed up just a few times. J is TRBJ2-1 and V is TRBV18, with TRBD1 matching over 11 bases. CDR1 and CDR2 from the germline V gene are KGHSH and LQKENI. The CDR3 consists of 15 residues. Trimming removed 3 bases from V and 8 bases from J; junction bases left unmatched: 6. The CDR3 spells CASSPTRTGGHEQFF. As DNA, the CDR3 is TGTGCCAGCTCACCTACGAGGACAGGGGGCCATGAGCAGTTCTTC.